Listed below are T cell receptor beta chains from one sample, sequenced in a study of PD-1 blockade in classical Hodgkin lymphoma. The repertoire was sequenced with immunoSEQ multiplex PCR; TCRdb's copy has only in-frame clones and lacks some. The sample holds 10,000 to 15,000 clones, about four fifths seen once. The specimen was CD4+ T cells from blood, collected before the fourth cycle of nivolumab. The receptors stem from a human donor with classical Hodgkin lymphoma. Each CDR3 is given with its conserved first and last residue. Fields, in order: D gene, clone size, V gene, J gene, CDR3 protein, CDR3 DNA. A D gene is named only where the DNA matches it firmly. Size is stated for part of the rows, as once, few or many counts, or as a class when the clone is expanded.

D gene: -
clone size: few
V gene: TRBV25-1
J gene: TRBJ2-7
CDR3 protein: CASSEYMGYEQYF
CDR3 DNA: TGTGCCAGCAGTGAATATATGGGATACGAGCAGTACTTC

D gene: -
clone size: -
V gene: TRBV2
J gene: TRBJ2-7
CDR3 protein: CASSVTVTSYEQYF
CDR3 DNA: TGTGCCAGCAGTGTTACTGTTACCTCCTACGAGCAGTACTTC

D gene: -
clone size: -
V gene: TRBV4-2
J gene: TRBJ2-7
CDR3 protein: CASSLDRSEQYF
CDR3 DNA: TGTGCCAGCAGCCTTGACAGGAGCGAGCAGTACTTC

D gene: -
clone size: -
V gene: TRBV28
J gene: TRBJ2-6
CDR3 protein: CASAGGTALPGANVLTF
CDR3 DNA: TGTGCCAGTGCCGGCGGGACAGCCTTGCCTGGGGCCAACGTCCTGACTTTC

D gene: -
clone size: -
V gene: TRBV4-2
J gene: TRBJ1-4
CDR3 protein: CASSQIRRDSNEKLFF
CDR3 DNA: TGTGCCAGCAGCCAGATCCGTCGGGATTCTAATGAAAAACTGTTTTTT

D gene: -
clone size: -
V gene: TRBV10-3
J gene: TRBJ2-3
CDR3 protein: CAISGALGTDTQYF
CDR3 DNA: TGTGCCATCAGCGGGGCTCTCGGCACAGATACGCAGTATTTT

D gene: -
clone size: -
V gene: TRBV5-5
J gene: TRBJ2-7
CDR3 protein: CASSLVGRSYEQYF
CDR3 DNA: TGTGCCAGCAGCTTAGTAGGTAGGTCCTACGAGCAGTACTTC

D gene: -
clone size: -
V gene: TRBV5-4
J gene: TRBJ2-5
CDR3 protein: CASSLGPQETQYF
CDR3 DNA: TGTGCCAGCAGCTTGGGACCTCAAGAGACCCAGTACTTC

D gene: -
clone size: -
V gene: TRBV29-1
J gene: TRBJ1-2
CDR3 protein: CSVEPGHGNYGYTF
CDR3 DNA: TGCAGCGTTGAACCGGGACACGGTAACTATGGCTACACCTTC

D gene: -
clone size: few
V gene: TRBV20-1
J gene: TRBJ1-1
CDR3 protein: CSARDESKPFF
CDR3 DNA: TGCAGTGCTAGGGACGAGTCAAAACCGTTCTTT

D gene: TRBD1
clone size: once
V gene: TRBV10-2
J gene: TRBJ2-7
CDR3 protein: CASSELTGSHEQYF
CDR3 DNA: TGCGCCAGCAGTGAGTTGACAGGGTCCCACGAGCAGTACTTC

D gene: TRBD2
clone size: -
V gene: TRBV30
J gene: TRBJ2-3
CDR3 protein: CAWSKGLGDDTQYF
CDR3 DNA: TGTGCCTGGAGTAAGGGACTAGGAGATGATACGCAGTATTTT

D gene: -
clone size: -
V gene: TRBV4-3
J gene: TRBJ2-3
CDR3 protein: CASSSIGKITDTQYF
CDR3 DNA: TGCGCCAGCAGCTCCATCGGGAAGATCACAGATACGCAGTATTTT

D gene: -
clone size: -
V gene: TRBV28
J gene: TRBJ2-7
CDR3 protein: CASIDSRNLEQYF
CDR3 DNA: TGTGCCAGCATTGACTCCCGAAACCTCGAGCAGTACTTC

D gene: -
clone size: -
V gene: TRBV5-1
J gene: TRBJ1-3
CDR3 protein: CASSLGDTYSGNTIYF
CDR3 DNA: TGCGCCAGCAGCCTCGGGGACACCTACTCTGGAAACACCATATATTTT

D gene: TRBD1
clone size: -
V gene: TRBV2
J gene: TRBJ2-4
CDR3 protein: CASRGLGQGIYKNIQYF
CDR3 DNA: TGTGCCAGCAGGGGACTTGGACAGGGAATATACAAAAACATTCAGTACTTC

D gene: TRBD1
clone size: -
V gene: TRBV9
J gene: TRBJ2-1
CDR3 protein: CASSAHIGGDRGQNEQFF
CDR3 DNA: TGTGCCAGCAGCGCCCACATTGGTGGGGACAGGGGCCAAAATGAGCAGTTCTTC

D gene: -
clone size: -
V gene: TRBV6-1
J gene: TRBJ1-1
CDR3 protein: CASSDGYRRMNTEAFF
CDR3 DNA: TGTGCCAGCAGTGACGGTTATCGCCGGATGAACACTGAAGCTTTCTTT

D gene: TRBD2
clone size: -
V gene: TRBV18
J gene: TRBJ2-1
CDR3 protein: CASSHSLAGTRGEQFF
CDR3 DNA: TGTGCCAGCTCCCATTCACTAGCGGGGACGAGGGGTGAGCAGTTCTTC

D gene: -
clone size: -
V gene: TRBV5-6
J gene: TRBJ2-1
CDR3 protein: CASSLGGPYNEQFF
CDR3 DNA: TGTGCCAGCAGCTTGGGGGGCCCTTACAATGAGCAGTTCTTC

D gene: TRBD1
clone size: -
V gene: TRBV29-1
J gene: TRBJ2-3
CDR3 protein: CSLPGQGTDTQYF
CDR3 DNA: TGCAGCCTACCGGGACAGGGGACAGATACGCAGTATTTT

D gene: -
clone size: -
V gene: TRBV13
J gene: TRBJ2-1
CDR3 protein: CASSLMNEQFF
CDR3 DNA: TGTGCCAGCAGCTTAATGAATGAGCAGTTCTTC

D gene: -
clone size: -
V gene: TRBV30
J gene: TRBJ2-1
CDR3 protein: CAWSGGALGEQFF
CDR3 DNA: TGTGCCTGGAGTGGAGGGGCTTTAGGTGAGCAGTTCTTC

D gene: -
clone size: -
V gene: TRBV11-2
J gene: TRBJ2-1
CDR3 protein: CASSFSVLGEQFF
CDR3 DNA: TGTGCCAGCAGCTTTAGCGTACTGGGTGAGCAGTTCTTC

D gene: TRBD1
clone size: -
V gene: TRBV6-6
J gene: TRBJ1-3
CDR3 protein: CASSFRTGRSGNTIYF
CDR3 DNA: TGTGCCAGCAGTTTCAGGACAGGCCGCTCTGGAAACACCATATATTTT

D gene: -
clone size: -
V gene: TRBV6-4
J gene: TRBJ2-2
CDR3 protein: CASSVGHTNTGELFF
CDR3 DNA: TGTGCCAGCAGTGTAGGGCATACGAACACCGGGGAGCTGTTTTTT

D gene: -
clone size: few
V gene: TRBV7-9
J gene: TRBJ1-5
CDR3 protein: CASSLVGAKGQPQHF
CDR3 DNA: TGTGCCAGCAGCTTAGTGGGGGCTAAAGGTCAGCCCCAGCATTTT

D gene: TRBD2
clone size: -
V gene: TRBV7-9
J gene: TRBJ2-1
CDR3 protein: CASSLGSLAGGQYNEQFF
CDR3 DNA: TGTGCCAGCAGCTTAGGCTCGTTAGCGGGGGGTCAGTACAATGAGCAGTTCTTC

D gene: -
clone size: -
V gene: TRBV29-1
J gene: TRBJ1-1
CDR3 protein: CSVLRGMNTEAFF
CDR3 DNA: TGCAGCGTCCTCCGGGGCATGAACACTGAAGCTTTCTTT

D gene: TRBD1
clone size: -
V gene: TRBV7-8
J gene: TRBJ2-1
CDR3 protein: CASRYYLTGGKGEQFF
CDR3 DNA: TGTGCCAGCAGATACTACCTAACAGGGGGAAAAGGTGAGCAGTTCTTC

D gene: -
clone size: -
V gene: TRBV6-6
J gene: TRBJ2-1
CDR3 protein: CASRNPVRRANEQFF
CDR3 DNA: TGTGCCAGCAGAAACCCGGTGAGGAGGGCCAATGAGCAGTTCTTC

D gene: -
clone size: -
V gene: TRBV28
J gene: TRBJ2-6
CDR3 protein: CASRYFGRGNRHGANVLTF
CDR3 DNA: TGTGCCAGCAGATATTTTGGACGAGGGAACCGTCATGGGGCCAACGTCCTGACTTTC

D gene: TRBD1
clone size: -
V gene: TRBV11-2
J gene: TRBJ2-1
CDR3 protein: CASSLPRWLRGWFENEQFF
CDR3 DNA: TGTGCCAGCAGCTTACCCCGTTGGCTCAGGGGGTGGTTTGAGAATGAGCAGTTCTTC

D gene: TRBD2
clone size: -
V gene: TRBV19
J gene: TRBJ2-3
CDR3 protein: CASSIGKGLALDTQYF
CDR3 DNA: TGTGCCAGTAGTATAGGAAAGGGACTAGCATTAGATACGCAGTATTTT

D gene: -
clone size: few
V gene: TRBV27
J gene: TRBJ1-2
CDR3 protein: CASSLDFNYGYTF
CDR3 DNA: TGTGCCAGCAGTTTAGACTTCAACTATGGCTACACCTTC

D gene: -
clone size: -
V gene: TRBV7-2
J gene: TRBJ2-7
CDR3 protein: CASSYGGEQYF
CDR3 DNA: TGTGCCAGCAGCTACGGGGGCGAGCAGTACTTC

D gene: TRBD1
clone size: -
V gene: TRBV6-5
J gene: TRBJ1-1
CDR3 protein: CASSYSGTGLNTEAFF
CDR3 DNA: TGTGCCAGCAGTTACTCAGGGACAGGGCTGAACACTGAAGCTTTCTTT

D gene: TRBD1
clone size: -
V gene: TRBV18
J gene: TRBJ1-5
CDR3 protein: CASSPRDSGQPQHF
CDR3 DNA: TGTGCCAGCTCACCCCGGGACAGCGGGCAGCCCCAGCATTTT

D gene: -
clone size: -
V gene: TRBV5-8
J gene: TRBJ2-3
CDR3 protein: CASSLSGWGTDTQYF
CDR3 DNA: TGTGCCAGCAGCTTGTCAGGTTGGGGGACAGATACGCAGTATTTT

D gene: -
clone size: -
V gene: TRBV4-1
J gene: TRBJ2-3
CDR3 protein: CASSQARLGHTDTQYF
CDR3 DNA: TGCGCCAGCAGCCAAGCAAGGCTAGGGCACACAGATACGCAGTATTTT

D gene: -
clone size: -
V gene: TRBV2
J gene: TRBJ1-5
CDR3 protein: CASSLRYQPQHF
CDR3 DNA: TGTGCCAGCAGCCTCCGTTATCAGCCCCAGCATTTT

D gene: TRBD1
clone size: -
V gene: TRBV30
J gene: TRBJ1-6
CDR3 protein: CALDRDRANSPLHF
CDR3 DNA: TGTGCCCTGGACCGGGACAGGGCTAATTCACCCCTCCACTTT

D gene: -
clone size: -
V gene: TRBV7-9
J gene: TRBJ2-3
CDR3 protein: CASSLDVFRTDTQYF
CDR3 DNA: TGTGCCAGCAGCTTAGACGTGTTCCGCACAGATACGCAGTATTTT

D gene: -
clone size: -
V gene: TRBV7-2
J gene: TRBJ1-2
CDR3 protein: CASTSPGGRYGYTF
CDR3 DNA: TGTGCCAGCACCTCCCCTGGGGGGCGATATGGCTACACCTTC

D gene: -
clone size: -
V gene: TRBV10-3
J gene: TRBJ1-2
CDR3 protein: CAISESSKGPTYGYTF
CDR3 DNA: TGTGCCATCAGTGAGTCTAGTAAGGGCCCTACCTATGGCTACACCTTC

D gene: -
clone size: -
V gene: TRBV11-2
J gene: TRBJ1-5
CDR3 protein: CASSLEGQWGQPQHF
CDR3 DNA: TGTGCCAGCAGCTTAGAAGGGCAATGGGGCCAGCCCCAGCATTTT

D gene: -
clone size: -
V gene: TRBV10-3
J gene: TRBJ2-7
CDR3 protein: CAISTGRASFYEQYF
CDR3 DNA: TGTGCCATCAGTACGGGCAGGGCCTCTTTCTACGAGCAGTACTTC

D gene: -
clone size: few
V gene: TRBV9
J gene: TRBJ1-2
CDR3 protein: CASSRGRNYGYTF
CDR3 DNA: TGTGCCAGCAGCCGAGGACGTAACTATGGCTACACCTTC

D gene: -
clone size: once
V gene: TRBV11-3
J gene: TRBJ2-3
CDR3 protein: CASSLGGSTTDTQYF
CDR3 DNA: TGTGCCAGCAGCTTAGGGGGTAGCACCACAGATACGCAGTATTTT

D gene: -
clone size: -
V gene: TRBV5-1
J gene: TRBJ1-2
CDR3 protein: CASSLIGNYGYTF
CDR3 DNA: TGCGCCAGCAGCTTGATCGGGAACTATGGCTACACCTTC

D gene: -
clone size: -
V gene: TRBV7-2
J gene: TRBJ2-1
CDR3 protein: CASSSWLRGGGNEQFF
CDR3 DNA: TGTGCCAGCAGCTCGTGGCTTCGTGGGGGTGGCAATGAGCAGTTCTTC

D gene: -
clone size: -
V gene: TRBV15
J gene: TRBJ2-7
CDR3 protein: CATSGGLYEQYF
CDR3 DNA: TGTGCCACCAGCGGTGGACTCTACGAGCAGTACTTC

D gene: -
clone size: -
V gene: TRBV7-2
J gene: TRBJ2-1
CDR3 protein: CASSLGGELEGQFF
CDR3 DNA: TGTGCCAGCAGCTTAGGTGGGGAACTAGAGGGGCAGTTCTTC

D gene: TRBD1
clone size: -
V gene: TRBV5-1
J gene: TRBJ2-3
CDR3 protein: CASTLGQGPDTQYF
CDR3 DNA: TGCGCCAGCACCTTGGGACAGGGCCCAGATACGCAGTATTTT

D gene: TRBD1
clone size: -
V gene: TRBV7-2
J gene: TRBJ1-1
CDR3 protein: CASSLVGTGLLMKGAFF
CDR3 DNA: TGTGCCAGCAGCTTAGTGGGGACAGGGCTTTTGATGAAGGGAGCTTTCTTT

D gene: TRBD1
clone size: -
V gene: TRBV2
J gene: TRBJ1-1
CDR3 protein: CASSVDRGANTEAFF
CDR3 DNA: TGTGCCAGCAGTGTAGACAGGGGGGCGAACACTGAAGCTTTCTTT

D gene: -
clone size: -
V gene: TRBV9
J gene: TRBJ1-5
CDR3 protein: CASSASYSNQPQHF
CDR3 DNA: TGTGCCAGCAGCGCTTCTTATAGCAATCAGCCCCAGCATTTT

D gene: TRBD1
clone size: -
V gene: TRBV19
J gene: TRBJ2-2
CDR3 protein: CASRRQGASTGELFF
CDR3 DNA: TGTGCCAGTAGGCGACAGGGGGCGAGCACCGGGGAGCTGTTTTTT